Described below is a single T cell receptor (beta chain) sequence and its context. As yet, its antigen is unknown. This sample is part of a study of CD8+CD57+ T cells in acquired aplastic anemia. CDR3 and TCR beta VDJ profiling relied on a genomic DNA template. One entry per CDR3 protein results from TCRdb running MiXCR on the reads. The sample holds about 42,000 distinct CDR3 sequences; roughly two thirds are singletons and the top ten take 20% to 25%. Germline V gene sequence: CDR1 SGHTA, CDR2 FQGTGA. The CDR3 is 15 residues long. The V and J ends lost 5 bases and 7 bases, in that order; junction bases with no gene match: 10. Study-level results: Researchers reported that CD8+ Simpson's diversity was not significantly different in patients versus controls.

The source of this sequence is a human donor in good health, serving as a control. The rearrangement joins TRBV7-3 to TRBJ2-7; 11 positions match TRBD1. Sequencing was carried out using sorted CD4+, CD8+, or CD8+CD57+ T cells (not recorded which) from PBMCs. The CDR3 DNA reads TGTGCCAGCAGCGGAGAGGGACAGGGGGGGGAAGAGCAGTACTTC. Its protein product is CASSGEGQGGEEQYF. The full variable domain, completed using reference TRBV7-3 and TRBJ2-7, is GAGVSQTPSNKVTEKGKYVELRCDPISGHTALYWYRQSLGQGPEFLIYFQGTGAADDSGLPNDRFFAVRPEGSVSTLKIQRTERGDSAVYLCASSGEGQGGEEQYFGPGTRLTVT.